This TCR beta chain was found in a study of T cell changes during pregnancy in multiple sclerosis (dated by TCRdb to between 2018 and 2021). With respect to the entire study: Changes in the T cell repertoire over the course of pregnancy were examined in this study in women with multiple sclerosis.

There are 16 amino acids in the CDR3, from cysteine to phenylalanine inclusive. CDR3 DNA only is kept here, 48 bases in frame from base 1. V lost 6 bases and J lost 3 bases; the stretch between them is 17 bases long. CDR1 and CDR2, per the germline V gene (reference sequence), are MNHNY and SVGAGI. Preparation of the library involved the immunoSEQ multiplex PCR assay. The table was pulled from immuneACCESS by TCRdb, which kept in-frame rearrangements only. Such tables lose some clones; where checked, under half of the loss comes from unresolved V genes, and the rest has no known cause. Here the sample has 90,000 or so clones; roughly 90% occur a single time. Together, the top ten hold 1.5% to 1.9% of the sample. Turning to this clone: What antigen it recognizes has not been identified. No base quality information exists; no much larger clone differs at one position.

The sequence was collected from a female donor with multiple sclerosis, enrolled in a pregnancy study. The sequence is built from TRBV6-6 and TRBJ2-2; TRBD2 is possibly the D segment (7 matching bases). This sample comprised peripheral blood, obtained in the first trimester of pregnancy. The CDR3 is CASSDRGLADTGELFF. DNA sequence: TGTGCCAGCAGCGATCGGGGGCTAGCGGACACCGGGGAGCTGTTTTTT.